The present T cell receptor beta chain was sequenced within a study of T cell responses to AZD1222 COVID-19 vaccine. Study findings and constraints: At 160-218 and 743-854, vaccine-associated CD4 TCRs were dominant, and they spanned spike. Targets within unmutated variant regions were reportedly found for nearly half of spike-specific TCRs.

Assay used: immunoSEQ multiplex PCR; TCRdb lists only in-frame clones, some missing. The table records 250,000 to 300,000 clones, around 93% of them present only once. With respect to this clone: The target antigen is unknown. The same CDR3 arises from other DNA sequences in this sample as well.

The source of this sequence is an adult who received the AZD1222 COVID-19 vaccine. Sequenced here: peripheral blood, sampled 28 days after the second AZD1222 dose.

The CDR3 loop reads CASSSGLRTDTQYF. The CDR3 DNA sequence: TGTGCCAGCAGCTCTGGGCTCCGCACAGATACGCAGTATTTT. The chain joins TRBV11-2 to TRBJ2-3; D unresolved. Germline-derived CDR1 and CDR2 are SGHAT and FQNNGV. Deletions cut 4 bases from V and 1 base from J, with 9 bases between. This CDR3 contains 14 residues.